The 18 T cell receptor beta chains given below trace back to one sample, sequenced in a study of blood T cell repertoires in COVID-19. Profiled with immunoSEQ multiplex PCR; TCRdb holds only in-frame clones, not every one. The data show 100,000 or so clones, roughly 80% seen once. Sequenced material: peripheral blood. Receptors were obtained from a man between 65 and 85 years old with active or convalescent COVID-19.

V usage is TRBV5-1 and J usage is TRBJ2-1; 8 nucleotides match TRBD2. With V trimmed by 0 bases and J by 13 bases, 6 bases remained unmatched. The CDR3 sequence is 13 residues long. Germline CDR1 reads SGHRS; CDR2 reads YFSETQ. CDR3 DNA sequence: TGCGCCAGCAGCTTGGGAACTAGCGGAGAACAGTTCTTC. It codes for CASSLGTSGEQFF.

The rearrangement uses TRBV19 and TRBJ1-5; TRBD1 matches at 10 bases. Germline V gene lookup returns CDR1 LNHDA and CDR2 SQIVND (reference sequence). The V and J ends lost 6 bases and 0 bases, in that order; junction bases with no gene match: 2. This CDR3 contains 15 residues. CDR3 residues: CASRGQGPSNQPQHF. CDR3 nucleotides: TGTGCCAGTAGGGGACAGGGGCCTAGCAATCAGCCCCAGCATTTT.

The genes are TRBV5-4 and TRBJ1-4; 7 positions match TRBD1. Germline CDR1 reads SGHNT; CDR2 reads YYREEE (reference sequence). The CDR3 contains 15 residues. The V gene end was trimmed by 3 bases and the J gene end by 6 bases; junction bases not matched to a gene: 8. This CDR3 reads CASSSRSTGDEKLFF. The CDR3 DNA follows: TGTGCCAGCAGCTCCAGATCTACAGGGGATGAAAAACTGTTTTTT. Filled out from reference TRBV5-4 and TRBJ1-4, the complete variable domain reads ETGVTQSPTHLIKTRGQQVTLRCSSQSGHNTVSWYQQALGQGPQFIFQYYREEENGRGNFPPRFSGLQFPNYSSELNVNALELDDSALYLCASSSRSTGDEKLFFGSGTQLSVL.

This clone was observed once. The chain employs TRBV7-9 and TRBJ2-1, with 7 bases matching TRBD2. This CDR3 is built from 16 residues. V trimming: 5 bases; J trimming: 3 bases; junction bases outside the gene matches: 10. CDR1 SEHNR and CDR2 FQNEAQ come from the germline V gene (reference sequence). The CDR3: CASSLVVAGDYNEQFF. CDR3 coding DNA: TGTGCCAGCAGCCTCGTCGTAGCGGGCGACTACAATGAGCAGTTCTTC.

CDR3 region: CATSDSRAWNTEAFF. The CDR3 DNA is TGTGCCACCAGTGACTCCAGGGCTTGGAACACTGAAGCTTTCTTT. The V gene is TRBV24-1, the J gene TRBJ1-1; weak D call: TRBD1 (5 bases). The CDR3 runs 15 residues. Germline CDR1 is KGHDR and CDR2 is SFDVKD. Trimming removed 4 bases from V and 1 base from J, with 12 bases in between.

This clone was detected only a few times. CDR3 sequence (DNA): TGTGCCAGCTCCCCGGGAGGGGCAGATACGCAGTATTTT. Its translation: CASSPGGADTQYF. V gene TRBV18 combines with J gene TRBJ2-3; 8 bases match TRBD2. Germline-derived CDR1 and CDR2 are KGHSH and LQKENI. The CDR3 loop spans 13 amino acids. Trimming removed 6 bases from V and 4 bases from J; junction bases left unmatched: 3. Full variable domain (remainder filled in from reference TRBV18 and TRBJ2-3): NAGVMQNPRHLVRRRGQEARLRCSPMKGHSHVYWYRQLPEEGLKFMVYLQKENIIDESGMPKERFSAEFPKEGPSILRIQQVVRGDSAAYFCASSPGGADTQYFGPGTRLTVL.

The chain combines TRBV3-1 (or the pseudogene TRBV3-2) with TRBJ2-3; TRBD2 matches 8 bases. Germline CDR1 reads LGHDT; CDR2 reads YNNKEL (reference sequence). Trimming cost V 8 bases and J 4 bases; bases outside gene matches: 5. The CDR3 extends over 13 amino acids. The CDR3 protein is CASAGGLADTQYF. The CDR3 coding sequence is TGTGCCAGCGCGGGGGGATTAGCAGATACGCAGTATTTT.

The chain carries TRBV5-1 and TRBJ2-2, with 12 nucleotides matching TRBD2. Germline V gene lookup returns CDR1 SGHRS and CDR2 YFSETQ. V lost 5 bases and J lost 5; bases outside the gene matches: 10. The CDR3 is 17 amino acids. This CDR3 reads CASRLLAGGPNTGELFF. The DNA of the CDR3 is TGCGCCAGCAGGCTTCTAGCGGGAGGGCCAAATACCGGGGAGCTGTTTTTT.

On this clone itself: Distinct nucleotide sequences in the sample also encode this CDR3. The chain has TRBV19 and TRBJ1-5, with 7 bases fitting TRBD1. V shed 2 bases, J shed 2 bases, and the junction held 6 bases outside the gene matches. The CDR3 sequence is 16 residues long. In germline, CDR1 is LNHDA, CDR2 SQIVND (reference sequence). CDR3 sequence reads: CASSILGGGGNQPQHF. CDR3 in DNA: TGTGCCAGTAGTATATTAGGGGGCGGCGGCAATCAGCCCCAGCATTTT.

The rearrangement joins TRBV4-1 to TRBJ2-7; 8 bases are shared with TRBD2. Unmatched junction bases numbered 8, after V lost 4 bases and J lost 6 bases. The CDR3 sequence is 14 residues long. Looked up from germline, CDR1 is MGHRA and CDR2 is YSYEKL. The CDR3 nucleotides are TGCGCCAGCAGCCTCCGGACTAGCTCGGGCGAGCAGTACTTC. Protein sequence: CASSLRTSSGEQYF.

This sequence joins TRBV10-3 and TRBJ2-7, with 7 bases lining up with TRBD2. Trimming removed 5 bases from V and 7 bases from J; junction bases left unmatched: 14. The CDR3 covers 15 residues. From germline, CDR1 is ENHRY and CDR2 SYGVKD. CDR3 nucleotide sequence: TGTGCCATCAGTAGCTCTAGCGGTGGGGCTGGGGAGCAGTACTTC. This codes for CAISSSSGGAGEQYF.

V and J are TRBV5-4 and TRBJ2-5, with 11 positions matching TRBD2. CDR3 length equals 16 residues. The trim removed 3 bases at V and 2 bases at J, leaving 6 bases unmatched. CDR1 is SGHNT, CDR2 YYREEE, per germline (reference sequence). The CDR3 loop is CASSSGTSGFQETQYF. CDR3 coding DNA: TGTGCCAGCAGCTCTGGGACTAGCGGTTTTCAAGAGACCCAGTACTTC.

CDR3 DNA sequence: TGTGCCAGCAGACGGGGACAGTCCCGTAACTATGGCTACACCTTC. This encodes CASRRGQSRNYGYTF. The chain recombines TRBV2 with TRBJ1-2; TRBD1 aligns across 7 bases. The J segment lost 1 base and the V segment lost 6 bases, leaving 8 bases of the junction unmatched. Germline CDR1 and CDR2: SNHLY and FYNNEI. The CDR3 loop spans 15 amino acids.

The chain carries TRBV27 and TRBJ2-2, with 9 positions matching TRBD2. Germline CDR1 is MNHEY and CDR2 is SMNVEV (reference sequence). This CDR3 comprises 17 residues. Trimming removed 4 bases from V and 3 bases from J; junction bases left unmatched: 9. The CDR3 sequence is CASSSLLTSGDTGELFF. In DNA, the CDR3 is TGTGCCAGCAGTTCCCTTTTGACTAGCGGTGACACCGGGGAGCTGTTTTTT.

This chain joins TRBV5-1 and TRBJ1-1; 9 bases align to TRBD1. Trimming cost V 0 bases and J 5 bases; bases outside gene matches: 17. This CDR3 is 19 amino acids long. Germline V gene sequence: CDR1 SGHRS, CDR2 YFSETQ. The CDR3 region is CASSLALSDRGREITEAFF. CDR3 bases: TGCGCCAGCAGCTTGGCCCTCTCCGACAGGGGGAGAGAGATTACTGAAGCTTTCTTT.

As regards this clone: This CDR3 is also generated by other DNA sequences in the sample. Here the CDR3 reads CASSLQGSNEKLFF. CDR3 DNA: TGTGCCAGCAGTTTACAGGGGTCTAATGAAAAACTGTTTTTT. This chain joins TRBV27 and TRBJ1-4; TRBD1 might be the D (6 bases). Germline CDR1 MNHEY, CDR2 SMNVEV (reference sequence). The CDR3 has 14 residues. V lost 2 bases and J lost 3, with 7 bases in between.

The chain couples TRBV13 to TRBJ1-1; D remains unclear. V was shortened by 7 bases and J by 1 base, with 10 bases between the two germline ends. The germline V gene encodes CDR1 PRHDT and CDR2 FYEKMQ (reference sequence). The CDR3 sequence is 13 residues long. CDR3 residues: CASTEQKNTEAFF. The CDR3 DNA is TGTGCCAGCACCGAACAGAAGAACACTGAAGCTTTCTTT. The variable domain in full, completed from reference TRBV13 and TRBJ1-1, reads AAGVIQSPRHLIKEKRETATLKCYPIPRHDTVYWYQQGPGQDPQFLISFYEKMQSDKGSIPDRFSAQQFSDYHSELNMSSLELGDSALYFCASTEQKNTEAFFGQGTRLTVV.

The V and J genes are TRBV29-1 and TRBJ2-3; 8 bases agree with TRBD1. With 6 bases clipped from V and 5 bases from J, the junction kept 13 bases outside the gene matches. The germline CDR1 and CDR2 sequences are SQVTM and ANQGSEA. This CDR3 is built from 15 residues. CDR3 coding DNA: TGCAGCGTCAATTCAGGGGGCGGTTTGATAGATACGCAGTATTTT. Translating gives CSVNSGGGLIDTQYF.